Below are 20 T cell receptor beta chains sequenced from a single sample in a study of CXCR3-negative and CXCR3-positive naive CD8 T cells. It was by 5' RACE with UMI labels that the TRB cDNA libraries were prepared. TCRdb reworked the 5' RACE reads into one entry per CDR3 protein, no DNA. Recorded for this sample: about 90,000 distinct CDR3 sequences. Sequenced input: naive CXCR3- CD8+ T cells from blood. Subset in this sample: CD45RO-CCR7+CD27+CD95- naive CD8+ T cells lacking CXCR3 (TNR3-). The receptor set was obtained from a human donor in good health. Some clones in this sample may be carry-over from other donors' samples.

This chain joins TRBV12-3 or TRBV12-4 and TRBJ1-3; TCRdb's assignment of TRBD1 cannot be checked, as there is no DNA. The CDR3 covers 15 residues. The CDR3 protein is CASKQGAYSGNTIYF.

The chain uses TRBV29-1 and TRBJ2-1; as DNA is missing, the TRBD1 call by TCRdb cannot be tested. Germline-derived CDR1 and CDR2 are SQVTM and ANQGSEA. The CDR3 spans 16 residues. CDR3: CSVVLGAGGLYNEQFF.

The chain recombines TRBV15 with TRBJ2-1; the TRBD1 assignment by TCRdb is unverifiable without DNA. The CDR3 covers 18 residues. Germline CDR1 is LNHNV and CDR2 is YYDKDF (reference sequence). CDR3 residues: CATSSHPSRVPDYNEQFF.

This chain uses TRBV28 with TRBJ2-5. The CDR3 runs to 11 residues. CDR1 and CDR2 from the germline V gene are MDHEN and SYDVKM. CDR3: CASSWAETQYF.

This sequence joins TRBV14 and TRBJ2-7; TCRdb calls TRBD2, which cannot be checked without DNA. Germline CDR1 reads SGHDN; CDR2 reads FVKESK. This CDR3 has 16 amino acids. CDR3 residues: CASSQGTPTPLDEQYF.

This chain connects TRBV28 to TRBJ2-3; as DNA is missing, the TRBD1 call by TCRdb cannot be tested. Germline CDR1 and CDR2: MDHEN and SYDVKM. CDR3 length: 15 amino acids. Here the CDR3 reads CASSPKAPSTDTQYF.

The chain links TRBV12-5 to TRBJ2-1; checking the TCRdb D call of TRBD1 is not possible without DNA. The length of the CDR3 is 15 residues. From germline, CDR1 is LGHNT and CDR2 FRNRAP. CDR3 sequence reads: CASGPRAGACNEQFF.

The CDR3 loop reads CASSSGSDPQETQYF. The genes are TRBV7-3 and TRBJ2-5. Germline V gene data show CDR1 as SGHTA and CDR2 as FQGTGA. The CDR3 has 15 amino acids.

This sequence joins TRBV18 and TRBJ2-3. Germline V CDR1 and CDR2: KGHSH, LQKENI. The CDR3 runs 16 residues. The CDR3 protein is CASPSGGPAFTDTQYF. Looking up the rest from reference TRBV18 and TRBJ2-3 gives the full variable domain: NAGVMQNPRHLVRRRGQEARLRCSPMKGHSHVYWYRQLPEEGLKFMVYLQKENIIDESGMPKERFSAEFPKEGPSILRIQQVVRGDSAAYFCASPSGGPAFTDTQYFGPGTRLTVL.

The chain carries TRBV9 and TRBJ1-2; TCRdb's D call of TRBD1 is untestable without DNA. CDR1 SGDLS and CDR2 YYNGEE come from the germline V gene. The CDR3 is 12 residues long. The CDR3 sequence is CASSRTPGGYTF.

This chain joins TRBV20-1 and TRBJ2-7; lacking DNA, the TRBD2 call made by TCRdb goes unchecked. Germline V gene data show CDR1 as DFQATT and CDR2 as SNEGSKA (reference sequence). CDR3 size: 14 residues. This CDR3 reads CSASGLADAYEQHF.

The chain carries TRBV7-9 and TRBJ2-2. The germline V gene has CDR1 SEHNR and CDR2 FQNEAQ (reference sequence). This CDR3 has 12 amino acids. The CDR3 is CASSFSTGELFF. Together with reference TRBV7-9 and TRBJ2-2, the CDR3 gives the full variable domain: DTGVSQNPRHKITKRGQNVTFRCDPISEHNRLYWYRQTLGQGPEFLTYFQNEAQLEKSRLLSDRFSAERPKGSFSTLEIQRTEQGDSAMYLCASSFSTGELFFGEGSRLTVL.

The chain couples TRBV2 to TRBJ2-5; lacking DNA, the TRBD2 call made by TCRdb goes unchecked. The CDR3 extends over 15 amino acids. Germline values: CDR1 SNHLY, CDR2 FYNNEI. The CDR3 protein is CASSSQPGTWETQYF.

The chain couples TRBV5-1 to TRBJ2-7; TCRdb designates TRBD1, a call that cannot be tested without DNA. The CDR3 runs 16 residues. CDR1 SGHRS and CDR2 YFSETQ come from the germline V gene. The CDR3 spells CASSSTAVAGGYEQYF.

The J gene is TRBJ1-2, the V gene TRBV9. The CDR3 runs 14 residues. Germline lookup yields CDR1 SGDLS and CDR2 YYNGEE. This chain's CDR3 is CASSVGAANYGYTF. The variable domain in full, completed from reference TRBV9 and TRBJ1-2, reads DSGVTQTPKHLITATGQRVTLRCSPRSGDLSVYWYQQSLDQGLQFLIQYYNGEERAKGNILERFSAQQFPDLHSELNLSSLELGDSALYFCASSVGAANYGYTFGSGTRLTVV.

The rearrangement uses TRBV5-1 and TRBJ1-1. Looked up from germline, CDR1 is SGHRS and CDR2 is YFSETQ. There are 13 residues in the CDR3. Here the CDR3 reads CASSLVLNTEAFF.

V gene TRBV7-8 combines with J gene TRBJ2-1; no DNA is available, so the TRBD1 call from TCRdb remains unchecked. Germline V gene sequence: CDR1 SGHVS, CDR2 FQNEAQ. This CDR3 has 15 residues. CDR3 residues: CASSFLRTGYNEQFF.

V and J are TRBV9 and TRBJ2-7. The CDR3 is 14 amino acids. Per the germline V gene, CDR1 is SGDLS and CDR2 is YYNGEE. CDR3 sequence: CASSVENHPREQYF.

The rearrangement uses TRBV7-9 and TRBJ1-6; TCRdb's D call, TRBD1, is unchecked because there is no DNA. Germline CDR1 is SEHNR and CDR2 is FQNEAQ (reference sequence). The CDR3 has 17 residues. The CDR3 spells CASSLLYRDRNNSPLHF.

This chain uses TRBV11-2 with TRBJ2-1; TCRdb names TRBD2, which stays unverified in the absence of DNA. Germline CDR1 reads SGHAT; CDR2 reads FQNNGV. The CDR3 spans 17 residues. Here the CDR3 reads CASSLTSGRLIYNEQFF.